A single sample gave rise to the 23 T cell receptor beta chains below, sequenced in a study of blood T cell repertoires in COVID-19. Measured with immunoSEQ multiplex PCR; TCRdb has only the in-frame clones, and not every one. The sample carries fewer than 250,000 clones, roughly 90% recorded once. Sequencing was carried out using peripheral blood. Receptor source: a man aged 55-75 years with COVID-19, enrolled during active disease.

The chain links TRBV29-1 to TRBJ1-2, with TRBD1 identical over 8 bases. This CDR3 comprises 13 residues. Germline CDR1 is SQVTM and CDR2 is ANQGSEA. J lost 7 bases, V lost 4 bases, and 8 bases had no gene match. The DNA for the CDR3 is TGCAGCGTTGCCCAGGGGGCGGCCTCTGGCTACACCTTC. Residues: CSVAQGAASGYTF.

The chain has TRBV19 and TRBJ1-6, with 9 bases fitting TRBD1. The CDR3 is made up of 15 amino acids. Unmatched junction bases numbered 8, after V lost 5 bases and J lost 9 bases. CDR1 LNHDA and CDR2 SQIVND come from the germline V gene (reference sequence). CDR3 sequence reads: CASSQGDRVFSPLHF. The CDR3 coding sequence is TGTGCCAGTAGTCAAGGGGACAGGGTGTTTTCACCCCTCCACTTT.

The CDR3 reads CASSFRQGPGNTIYF. The DNA of the CDR3 is TGTGCCAGCAGCTTTAGACAGGGCCCAGGAAACACCATATATTTT. The rearrangement uses TRBV3-1 (or the pseudogene TRBV3-2) and TRBJ1-3, with 7 bases matching TRBD1. The CDR3 spans 15 residues. Germline CDR1 LGHDT, CDR2 YNNKEL (reference sequence). With 5 bases clipped from V and 4 bases from J, the junction kept 8 bases outside the gene matches.

The V gene is TRBV2, the J gene TRBJ1-2, with TRBD1 identical over 9 bases. The CDR3 is 15 residues long. Trimming at V came to 1 base and at J to 8 bases, leaving 8 bases not matched to a gene. CDR1 is SNHLY and CDR2 is FYNNEI in the germline V gene. CDR3 DNA: TGTGCCAGCAGTGAAGGGGGGACAGGGTCGAGGGGCTACACCTTC. Protein sequence: CASSEGGTGSRGYTF.

With respect to this clone: A read error may account for a junction end that differs from germline. The V gene is TRBV11-3, the J gene TRBJ2-1; no clear D gene. This CDR3 has 16 residues. Germline assignment: CDR1 SGHNT and CDR2 YENEEA. CDR3 coding DNA: TGTGCCAGTAGCTTAACCCGCTGGTCGTCCGGGAATGAGCAGTTCTTC. Its translation: CASSLTRWSSGNEQFF.

This clone was seen more than once but under ten times. V usage is TRBV19 and J usage is TRBJ2-6; D gene uncertain. V was clipped by 7 bases and J by 0 bases, with 10 bases between them. This CDR3 comprises 15 residues. Germline assignment: CDR1 LNHDA and CDR2 SQIVND (reference sequence). For the CDR3, the DNA is TGTGCCAGTAATGTAGGAGCCTCTGGGGCCAACGTCCTGACTTTC. Its protein is CASNVGASGANVLTF. Variable domain in full (rest from reference TRBV19 and TRBJ2-6): DGGITQSPKYLFRKEGQNVTLSCEQNLNHDAMYWYRQDPGQGLRLIYYSQIVNDFQKGDIAEGYSVSREKKESFPLTVTSAQKNPTAFYLCASNVGASGANVLTFGAGSRLTVL.

The rearrangement uses TRBV3-1 (or the pseudogene TRBV3-2) and TRBJ2-3; 13 bases map to TRBD2. V was pared by 3 bases and J by 0 bases, with 3 bases of the junction left unmatched. Per germline, CDR1 LGHDT and CDR2 YNNKEL (reference sequence). This CDR3 is 17 amino acids long. CDR3 nucleotide sequence: TGTGCCAGCAGCCACGGGACTAGCGGGGCCAGCACAGATACGCAGTATTTT. It codes for CASSHGTSGASTDTQYF.

The rearrangement uses TRBV2 and TRBJ1-5; D might be TRBD1 (5 bases). Germline-derived CDR1 and CDR2 are SNHLY and FYNNEI. CDR3 length: 19 residues. Between the trimmed V and J ends, which lost 4 bases and 2 bases, there was a span of 24 bases. For the CDR3, the DNA is TGTGCCAGCAGTGCTACGGGAGCGGGACGGGGGAGCGGCAATCAGCCCCAGCATTTT. It specifies CASSATGAGRGSGNQPQHF.

This chain joins TRBV4-2 and TRBJ2-5; 8 bases line up with TRBD2. The V segment lost 0 bases and the J segment 5 bases; nucleotides outside the gene matches: 8. In germline, CDR1 is LGHNA, CDR2 YNFKEQ. CDR3 length: 16 residues. CDR3 sequence: CASSQDPGGGLETQYF. In nucleotides, the CDR3 is TGTGCCAGCAGCCAAGATCCCGGGGGGGGGTTGGAGACCCAGTACTTC.

This chain connects TRBV6-5 to TRBJ2-1, with D tentatively TRBD2 (6 bases). Trimming removed 6 bases from V and 5 bases from J, with 14 bases in between. This CDR3 has 14 residues. Germline V gives CDR1 MNHEY, CDR2 SVGAGI. The CDR3 spells CASSQGLTNNEQFF. The CDR3 DNA reads TGTGCCAGCAGCCAGGGACTGACGAACAATGAGCAGTTCTTC.

The chain recombines TRBV30 with TRBJ1-1; 7 bases fit TRBD1. From germline, CDR1 is GTSNPN and CDR2 SVGIG (reference sequence). The V segment lost 0 bases and the J segment 4 bases; nucleotides outside the gene matches: 11. The CDR3 is 16 residues long. The CDR3 here is CAWSVSLRTGFTEAFF. In DNA, the CDR3 is TGTGCCTGGAGTGTAAGTTTACGGACAGGTTTCACTGAAGCTTTCTTT.

CDR3 protein: CASSQEAAQNLNTEAFF. CDR3 DNA sequence: TGTGCCAGCAGCCAAGAGGCGGCGCAGAACTTGAACACTGAAGCTTTCTTT. This sequence joins TRBV4-2 and TRBJ1-1; no clear D gene. Trimming pared 0 bases from V and 0 bases from J, leaving 14 bases between. The germline V gene has CDR1 LGHNA and CDR2 YNFKEQ. The CDR3 runs 17 residues.

The rearrangement uses TRBV11-2 and TRBJ1-2, with D possibly matching TRBD1 (6 bases). Germline V CDR1 and CDR2: SGHAT, FQNNGV. The V gene lost 2 bases and the J gene lost 6 bases, with 13 bases spanning the gap. The CDR3 contains 14 residues. The CDR3 DNA sequence: TGTGCCAGCAGCTTACAGGGGCTGGGAAATGGCTACACCTTC. As protein: CASSLQGLGNGYTF.

The gene calls are TRBV15 and TRBJ1-1, with 9 bases lining up with TRBD1. Germline values: CDR1 LNHNV, CDR2 YYDKDF (reference sequence). This CDR3 has 15 amino acids. V gave up 0 bases and J gave up 4 bases; unmatched junction bases: 3. Here the CDR3 DNA reads TGTGCCACCAGCAGAGATCTGACAGGGGGCACTGAAGCTTTCTTT. Protein product: CATSRDLTGGTEAFF.

The chain combines TRBV29-1 with TRBJ2-5; 7 bases fit TRBD2. J gave up 5 bases and V 4 bases, and 7 bases lay outside the gene matches. This CDR3 region has 13 residues. Germline CDR1 SQVTM, CDR2 ANQGSEA. The CDR3 DNA follows: TGCAGCGTTGGAGGGAGGGCCAGTGAGACCCAGTACTTC. The encoded protein is CSVGGRASETQYF.

The chain recombines TRBV20-1 with TRBJ2-7; tentatively, D is TRBD2 (7 bases). V was cut by 3 bases and J by 3 bases, with 9 bases left in between. CDR1 and CDR2 (germline): DFQATT, SNEGSKA (reference sequence). The CDR3 contains 12 residues. CDR3 protein: CSASRGGYEQYF. The DNA for the CDR3 is TGCAGTGCTAGTAGGGGGGGCTACGAGCAGTACTTC.

With respect to this clone: This specimen includes other DNA sequences encoding the same CDR3. V usage is TRBV27 and J usage is TRBJ2-1; 12 bases fit TRBD2. V trimming: 5 bases; J trimming: 7 bases; junction bases outside the gene matches: 6. Germline CDR1 and CDR2: MNHEY and SMNVEV (reference sequence). There are 15 residues in the CDR3. CDR3: CASSPLAGGGNEQFF. The CDR3 region has the DNA TGTGCCAGCAGTCCACTAGCGGGGGGAGGGAATGAGCAGTTCTTC.

This clone was counted a single time. This sequence joins TRBV27 and TRBJ1-1; TRBD1 matches at 7 bases. The CDR3 length is 15 residues. CDR1 and CDR2 from the germline V gene are MNHEY and SMNVEV (reference sequence). V lost 5 bases to trimming and J lost 5 bases; unmatched junction nucleotides: 11. The DNA of the CDR3 is TGTGCCAGCAGTAAGGTTGGGGCAGGGGGGACTGAAGCTTTCTTT. As protein: CASSKVGAGGTEAFF.

The chain uses TRBV29-1 and TRBJ2-1, with D possibly TRBD1 on 5 matching bases. This CDR3 comprises 12 residues. Per the germline V gene, CDR1 is SQVTM and CDR2 is ANQGSEA. V lost 1 base and J lost 6, with 7 bases in between. CDR3 protein: CSVEVRANEQFF. CDR3 in DNA: TGCAGCGTTGAAGTCAGGGCCAATGAGCAGTTCTTC.

The V call is TRBV6-1, the J call TRBJ2-7, with D perhaps matching TRBD2 (6 bases). The CDR3 loop spans 13 amino acids. The germline V gene has CDR1 MNHNS and CDR2 SASEGT. V shed 3 bases and J shed 9 bases, with 15 bases lying between them. CDR3 in amino acids: CASSDPGVLGQYF. The CDR3 nucleotides read TGTGCCAGCAGTGATCCGGGAGTCTTAGGGCAGTACTTC.

This sequence joins TRBV6-5 and TRBJ1-2, with 9 bases that match TRBD1. Germline V gives CDR1 MNHEY, CDR2 SVGAGI. The CDR3 totals 16 residues. V trimming: 1 base; J trimming: 1 base; junction bases outside the gene matches: 4. The CDR3 coding sequence is TGTGCCAGCAGTTACTGGGGACAGGGAAATAACTATGGCTACACCTTC. This translates into CASSYWGQGNNYGYTF.

The rearrangement joins TRBV6-6 to TRBJ2-2; possibly TRBD1 for D (5 bases). CDR3 length: 14 residues. Per the germline V gene, CDR1 is MNHNY and CDR2 is SVGAGI (reference sequence). Trimming pared 7 bases from V and 4 bases from J, leaving 13 bases between. CDR3 loop: CASKSQGTTGELFF. CDR3 nucleotide sequence: TGTGCCAGCAAAAGCCAGGGTACCACCGGGGAGCTGTTTTTT.

The chain recombines TRBV19 with TRBJ1-4; D is perhaps TRBD1 (6 bases). Germline V lookup: CDR1 LNHDA, CDR2 SQIVND (reference sequence). Trimming left V 5 bases short and J 6 bases short, with 10 bases between. CDR3 length: 13 residues. The CDR3 DNA is TGTGCCAGTAGTCTCCGACAGGATGAAAAACTGTTTTTT. As protein: CASSLRQDEKLFF.